This TCR beta chain emerged from a study of cytomegalovirus exposure and HLA in healthy donors. Overall study results and limits: Exclusion applied to some V segments, including TRBV6-2 and TRBV6-3, as they were indistinguishable.

After removal of 5 bases from V and 7 bases from J, the junction contained 10 bases not matched to a gene. The CDR3 loop spans 14 amino acids. CDR1 ENHRY and CDR2 SYGVKD come from the germline V gene. In the case of this clone: Its specificity is not known.

The PCR contained 60 Vbeta and 13 Jbeta primers. Repertoires were generated with immunoSEQ multiplex PCR, while TCRdb's copy carries only in-frame clones and drops some. Of about 110,000 clones in the sample, just over 15% were seen once. The sample taken for sequencing was PBMCs. This clonotype was sampled from a woman aged 18-29 years in good health and CMV-seronegative. The chain employs TRBV10-3 and TRBJ2-7; 8 positions agree with TRBD1. The CDR3 region has the DNA TGTGCCATCAGTACGGACAGGGAAGTAGGTGAGCAGTACTTC. This codes for CAISTDREVGEQYF.